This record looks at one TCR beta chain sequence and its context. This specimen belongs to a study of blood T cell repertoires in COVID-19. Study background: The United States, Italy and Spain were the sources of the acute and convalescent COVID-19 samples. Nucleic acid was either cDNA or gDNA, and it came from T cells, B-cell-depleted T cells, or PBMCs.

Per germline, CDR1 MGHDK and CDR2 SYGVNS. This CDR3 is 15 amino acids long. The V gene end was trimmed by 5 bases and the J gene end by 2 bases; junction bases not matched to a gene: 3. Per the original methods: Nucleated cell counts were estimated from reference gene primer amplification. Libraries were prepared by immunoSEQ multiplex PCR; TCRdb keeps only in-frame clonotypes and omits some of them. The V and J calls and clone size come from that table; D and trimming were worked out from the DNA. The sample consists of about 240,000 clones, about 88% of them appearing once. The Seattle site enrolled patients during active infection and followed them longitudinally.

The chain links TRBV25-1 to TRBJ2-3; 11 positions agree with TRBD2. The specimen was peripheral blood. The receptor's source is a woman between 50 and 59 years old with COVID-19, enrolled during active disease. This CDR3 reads CASSRLAGLTDTQYF. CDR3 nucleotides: TGTGCCAGCAGTCGACTAGCGGGACTCACAGATACGCAGTATTTT. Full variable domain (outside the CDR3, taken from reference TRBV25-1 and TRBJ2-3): EADIYQTPRYLVIGTGKKITLECSQTMGHDKMYWYQQDPGMELHLIHYSYGVNSTEKGDLSSESTVSRIRTEHFPLTLESARPSHTSQYLCASSRLAGLTDTQYFGPGTRLTVL.